These 5 T cell receptor beta chains share one sample of origin, sequenced in a study of early T cells in non-severe SARS-CoV-2 infection. TCRdb itself ran the 5' RACE reads through MiXCR, one entry per CDR3 protein. The sample lists about 59,000 distinct CDR3 sequences, around 13% occurring once. The source was whole blood, collected at baseline. The source of these receptors is an adult who was a healthcare worker with PCR-confirmed SARS-CoV-2 infection or an uninfected control (not recorded which).

This clonotype was observed many times. V usage is TRBV4-2 and J usage is TRBJ2-2; tentative D call: TRBD2 (6 bases). In germline, CDR1 is LGHNA, CDR2 YNFKEQ. The germline V and J ends were trimmed by 1 base and 0 bases, with 15 bases remaining between them. The CDR3 runs to 18 residues. The CDR3 bases are TGTGCCAGCAGCCAAGCGGGAAGGAGGGGCACGAACACCGGGGAGCTGTTTTTT. It encodes CASSQAGRRGTNTGELFF.

This clonotype was detected only once. At one of its ends the junction is not consistent with the germline gene, which may arise from a read error. This chain links TRBV11-3 with TRBJ1-1; D not resolved. CDR3 length equals 15 residues. Germline V gives CDR1 SGHNT, CDR2 YENEEA. The CDR3: CASGLGGPLNTEAFF. Here the CDR3 DNA reads TGTGCCAGCGGCTTAGGCGGGCCTCTGAACACTGAAGCTTTCTTT.

This sequence joins TRBV6-2 or TRBV6-3 and TRBJ2-1, with TRBD2 identical over 8 bases. Germline CDR1 reads MNHEY; CDR2 reads SVGEGT. The V and J ends lost 6 bases and 6 bases, in that order; junction bases with no gene match: 19. This CDR3 is built from 18 residues. CDR3 nucleotide sequence: TGTGCCAGCAGCCACACCCGCCGAACTAGCGGTGGCAGCAATGAGCAGTTCTTC. It translates to CASSHTRRTSGGSNEQFF.

This clonotype has a handful of counts. The J gene is TRBJ2-2, the V gene TRBV6-5; D call uncertain. Deletions cut 0 bases from V and 7 bases from J, with 9 bases between. The CDR3 runs 14 residues. Germline V gene lookup returns CDR1 MNHEY and CDR2 SVGAGI. The DNA for the CDR3 is TGTGCCAGCAGTTACTCAGTGAGGATCGGGGAGCTGTTTTTT. Its protein product is CASSYSVRIGELFF.

This clonotype was seen repeatedly, ten times or more. This sequence joins TRBV4-1 and TRBJ2-7, with D perhaps TRBD1 or TRBD2 (6 bases each). The V end lost 1 base, the J end lost 5 bases, and 18 bases lay between the germline ends. The CDR3 consists of 16 residues. The V gene's germline CDR1 is MGHRA and CDR2 YSYEKL. CDR3 bases: TGCGCCAGCAGCCAAGGACCCCCGGGGGCCGACGACGAGCAGTACTTC. Its protein is CASSQGPPGADDEQYF.